What follows describes a single T cell receptor beta chain. Its antigen is still unknown. V dropped 5 bases and J dropped 7 bases, with 15 bases sitting between them. This CDR3 region has 14 residues. Germline V CDR1 and CDR2: SGHTA, FQGNSA. Sequencing used immunoSEQ multiplex PCR; TCRdb keeps in-frame clones, though not all of them. This sample yields roughly 16,000 clones, of which approximately 76% are seen a single time; about 12% belongs to the top ten. The sample comes from a study of CD4+ T cells in melanoma. General study results and limits: In melanoma, neoantigen-specific CD4+ T cells reportedly differed in differentiation state. A reported correlation linked neoantigen-specific CD4+ T cells to CD8+, macrophage and B cell function.

The origin of this receptor is a human donor with melanoma. Input material: cells from a culture (not recorded whether cultured in vitro). The chain combines TRBV7-2 with TRBJ2-4; the D gene is possibly TRBD2 (6 bases). The CDR3 DNA reads as TGTGCCAGCAGCCCTGGAAGCGGGTGGAACATTCAGTACTTC. Translation gives CASSPGSGWNIQYF. Complete variable domain (other parts from reference TRBV7-2 and TRBJ2-4): GAGVSQSPSNKVTEKGKDVELRCDPISGHTALYWYRQSLGQGLEFLIYFQGNSAPDKSGLPSDRFSAERTGGSVSTLTIQRTQQEDSAVYLCASSPGSGWNIQYFGAGTRLSVL.